The next 21 T cell receptor beta chains were all read from a single sample in a study of OX40 agonist ivuxolimab in advanced cancers. Clones were read by immunoSEQ multiplex PCR, and TCRdb kept only the in-frame ones, dropping some. The sample holds tens of thousands of clones, around 81% seen once. The specimen comprised CD4+ or CD8+ T cells sorted from blood, sampled in a trial of the OX40 agonist ivuxolimab. The receptors derive from an adult with an advanced solid tumor such as melanoma, head and neck, liver or kidney cancer.

This chain connects TRBV7-8 to TRBJ1-1; possible D gene TRBD1, 6 bases. Trimming shortened V by 7 bases and J by 2 bases, and 11 bases separated the two germline ends. The CDR3 totals 13 residues. Germline V gene sequence: CDR1 SGHVS, CDR2 FQNEAQ. CDR3 protein: CASMLRGNTEAFF. The CDR3 DNA is TGTGCCAGCATGCTCAGGGGTAACACTGAAGCTTTCTTT.

The chain carries TRBV19 and TRBJ2-7, with D maybe TRBD1 (6 bases). This CDR3 is built from 13 residues. The germline gives CDR1 LNHDA, CDR2 SQIVND (reference sequence). The ends were cut back, 3 bases at V and 3 bases at J, with 9 bases in the middle. CDR3 residues: CASSMGQNYEQYF. For the CDR3, the DNA is TGTGCCAGTAGTATGGGACAAAACTACGAGCAGTACTTC.

Only one count was recorded for this clone. The J gene is TRBJ2-7, the V gene TRBV10-1; D unresolved. Germline loops: CDR1 WNHNN, CDR2 SYGVQD (reference sequence). The CDR3 sequence is 10 residues long. V was pared by 6 bases and J by 0 bases, with 0 bases between. CDR3 region: CASSSYEQYV. The CDR3 DNA reads TGCGCCAGCAGCTCCTACGAGCAGTACGTC.

This clone was counted a few times. CDR3 residues: CASSFRGIEQYV. Here the CDR3 DNA reads TGTGCCAGCAGCTTTAGGGGAATCGAGCAGTACGTC. V and J are TRBV11-2 and TRBJ2-7; D possibly corresponds to TRBD1 (5 bases). CDR3 length: 12 amino acids. Germline V gene data show CDR1 as SGHAT and CDR2 as FQNNGV. The ends were cut back, 3 bases at V and 6 bases at J, with 9 bases in the middle.

The rearrangement uses TRBV27 and TRBJ2-7; 15 bases fit TRBD2. The CDR3 is made up of 15 amino acids. The V gene end was trimmed by 5 bases and the J gene end by 4 bases; junction bases not matched to a gene: 3. Germline CDR1 reads MNHEY; CDR2 reads SMNVEV (reference sequence). CDR3 amino acids: CASSPGTSGRYEQYF. CDR3 DNA: TGTGCCAGCAGTCCCGGGACTAGCGGGAGGTACGAGCAGTACTTC.

The V and J genes are TRBV5-4 and TRBJ1-1; 7 bases align to TRBD1. The germline gives CDR1 SGHNT, CDR2 YYREEE (reference sequence). The CDR3 runs 14 residues. V shed 3 bases and J 6 bases; nucleotides not matched to a gene: 8. CDR3 in DNA: TGTGCCAGCAGCTCGGACAGGTTTTTCTCTGAAGCTTTCTTT. It specifies CASSSDRFFSEAFF.

The rearrangement uses TRBV7-8 and TRBJ2-3; D is tentatively TRBD1 or TRBD2 (5 bases each). Germline V gives CDR1 SGHVS, CDR2 FQNEAQ. V lost 4 bases to trimming and J lost 3 bases, with 11 bases between them. CDR3 length: 14 amino acids. This CDR3 is CASSSLGPTDTQYF. In nucleotides, the CDR3 is TGTGCCAGCAGCTCTCTGGGACCAACAGATACGCAGTATTTT.

The chain employs TRBV7-2 and TRBJ2-7; D is possibly TRBD1 (6 bases). The CDR3 runs to 15 residues. V dropped 2 bases and J dropped 3 bases, with 14 bases sitting between them. CDR1 and CDR2 (germline): SGHTA, FQGNSA. CDR3 DNA sequence: TGTGCCAGCAGCTTAACCAGGGACACCAGCTACGAGCAGTACTTC. Translating it yields CASSLTRDTSYEQYF.

The V call is TRBV28, the J call TRBJ2-7; TRBD1 matches 9 bases. There are 14 residues in the CDR3. Germline assignment: CDR1 MDHEN and CDR2 SYDVKM. J gave up 3 bases and V 4 bases, and 4 bases lay outside the gene matches. CDR3 sequence: CASSWTGEGYEQYF. DNA for the CDR3: TGTGCCAGCAGTTGGACAGGGGAAGGCTACGAGCAGTACTTC.

V and J are TRBV9 and TRBJ2-7, with a possible D match to TRBD1 (5 bases). From germline, CDR1 is SGDLS and CDR2 YYNGEE. Deletions cut 4 bases from V and 0 bases from J, with 14 bases between. The CDR3 is 15 residues long. The CDR3 spells CASSTDIRSSYEQYF. The CDR3 nucleotides read TGTGCCAGCAGCACGGACATTCGAAGCTCCTACGAGCAGTACTTC.

This clone was found a few times. J is TRBJ1-2 and V is TRBV7-9; 9 nucleotides agree with TRBD1. CDR1 SEHNR and CDR2 FQNEAQ come from the germline V gene (reference sequence). CDR3 length: 15 amino acids. The J segment lost 7 bases and the V segment lost 1 base, leaving 7 bases of the junction unmatched. CDR3 protein: CASSLGGQGLGGYTF. The CDR3 nucleotides are TGTGCCAGCAGCTTAGGGGGACAGGGACTTGGTGGCTACACCTTC.

This chain uses TRBV5-1 with TRBJ2-5; D gene uncertain. The CDR3 runs to 14 residues. Germline V gives CDR1 SGHRS, CDR2 YFSETQ. Trimming removed 0 bases at V and 5 bases at J, with 11 bases between. The CDR3 sequence: CASSLEASWETQYF. The CDR3 nucleotides read TGCGCCAGCAGCTTGGAAGCATCTTGGGAGACCCAGTACTTC.

In its sample, this clone was seen a few times. The V gene is TRBV6-6, the J gene TRBJ1-5; possibly TRBD1 for D (6 bases). V shed 2 bases and J shed 7 bases, with 15 bases lying between them. CDR3 length equals 15 residues. Germline V gene sequence: CDR1 MNHNY, CDR2 SVGAGI (reference sequence). The CDR3 here is CASSYMAGETQPQHF. The CDR3, as DNA: TGTGCCAGCAGTTACATGGCAGGGGAAACCCAGCCCCAGCATTTT.

There are a few counts of this clone. The V gene is TRBV28, the J gene TRBJ1-1, with 7 bases identical to TRBD1. The CDR3 spans 14 residues. CDR1 and CDR2 (germline): MDHEN, SYDVKM. J lost 8 bases, V lost 6 bases, and 12 bases had no gene match. In nucleotides, the CDR3 is TGTGCCAGCAGACTCACCCGGGACAGTAAAGAAGCTTTCTTT. As protein: CASRLTRDSKEAFF.

V usage is TRBV5-1 and J usage is TRBJ2-7; possible D gene TRBD1, 6 bases. Trimming cost V 2 bases and J 4 bases, with 7 bases left between them. Looked up from germline, CDR1 is SGHRS and CDR2 is YFSETQ. This CDR3 is 12 amino acids long. For the CDR3, the DNA is TGCGCCAGCAGCTTCGACAGGTACGAGCAGTACTTC. Amino acid sequence: CASSFDRYEQYF.

The V gene is TRBV6-6, the J gene TRBJ1-4; D not certain. This CDR3 contains 15 residues. Germline values: CDR1 MNHNY, CDR2 SVGAGI (reference sequence). V lost 5 bases, J lost 7 bases, and 17 bases lay in between. In nucleotides, the CDR3 is TGTGCCAGCAGTCCCCTTGGGGAGGCGAGTGAAAAACTGTTTTTT. This gives the protein CASSPLGEASEKLFF.

CDR3 in amino acids: CASSGTGTSAEQYV. CDR3 sequence (DNA): TGCGCCAGCAGTGGAACCGGGACTAGCGCCGAGCAGTACGTC. This sequence joins TRBV10-2 and TRBJ2-7, with 10 bases matching TRBD2. This CDR3 has 14 residues. V gave up 4 bases and J gave up 6 bases; unmatched junction bases: 6. Germline CDR1 and CDR2: WSHSY and SAAADI.

V usage is TRBV7-9 and J usage is TRBJ2-7; D remains unclear. V lost 6 bases to trimming and J lost 4 bases, with 13 bases between them. The CDR3 totals 13 residues. Germline V lookup: CDR1 SEHNR, CDR2 FQNEAQ (reference sequence). As DNA, the CDR3 is TGTGCCAGCAGGGGTGGATCTACTTACGAGCAGTACTTC. This codes for CASRGGSTYEQYF.

This clone was counted ten times or more. The chain links TRBV9 to TRBJ2-7; D tentatively reads TRBD1 or TRBD2 (6 bases each). This CDR3 is 16 amino acids long. Deletions cut 0 bases from V and 5 bases from J, with 18 bases between. Germline V gives CDR1 SGDLS, CDR2 YYNGEE. CDR3 bases: TGTGCCAGCAGCGTAGGGGACGGGGACTGGGGGCACGAGCAGTACTTC. Translating gives CASSVGDGDWGHEQYF.

V and J are TRBV11-2 and TRBJ2-1; a weak D match, TRBD2 (6 bases). The CDR3 runs 15 residues. Trimming removed 0 bases from V and 2 bases from J, with 8 bases in between. Germline lookup yields CDR1 SGHAT and CDR2 FQNNGV. The CDR3: CASSLEAGPYNEQFF. CDR3 DNA sequence: TGTGCCAGCAGCTTAGAGGCGGGGCCCTACAATGAGCAGTTCTTC.

V and J are TRBV19 and TRBJ1-5, with D maybe TRBD1 (5 bases). The germline gives CDR1 LNHDA, CDR2 SQIVND (reference sequence). The CDR3 consists of 13 residues. Trimming removed 6 bases from V and 2 bases from J, with 8 bases in between. The CDR3 spells CASRGRGNQPQHF. CDR3 nucleotide sequence: TGTGCCAGTAGAGGCAGGGGCAATCAGCCCCAGCATTTT.